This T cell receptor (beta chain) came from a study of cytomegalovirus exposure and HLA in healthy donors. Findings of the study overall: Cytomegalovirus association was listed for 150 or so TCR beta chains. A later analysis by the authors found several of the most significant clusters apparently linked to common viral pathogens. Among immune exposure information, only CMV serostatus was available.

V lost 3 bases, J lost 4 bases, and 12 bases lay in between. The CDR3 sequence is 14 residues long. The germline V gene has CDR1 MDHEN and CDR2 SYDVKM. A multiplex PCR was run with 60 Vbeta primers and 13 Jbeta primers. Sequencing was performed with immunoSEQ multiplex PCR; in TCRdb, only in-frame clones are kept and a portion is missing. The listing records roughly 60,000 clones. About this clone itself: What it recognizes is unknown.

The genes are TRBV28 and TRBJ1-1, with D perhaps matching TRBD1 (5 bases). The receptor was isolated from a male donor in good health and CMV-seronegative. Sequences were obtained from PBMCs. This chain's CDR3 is CASSLGGEGTEAFF. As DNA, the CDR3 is TGTGCCAGCAGTTTGGGGGGAGAGGGCACTGAAGCTTTCTTT.